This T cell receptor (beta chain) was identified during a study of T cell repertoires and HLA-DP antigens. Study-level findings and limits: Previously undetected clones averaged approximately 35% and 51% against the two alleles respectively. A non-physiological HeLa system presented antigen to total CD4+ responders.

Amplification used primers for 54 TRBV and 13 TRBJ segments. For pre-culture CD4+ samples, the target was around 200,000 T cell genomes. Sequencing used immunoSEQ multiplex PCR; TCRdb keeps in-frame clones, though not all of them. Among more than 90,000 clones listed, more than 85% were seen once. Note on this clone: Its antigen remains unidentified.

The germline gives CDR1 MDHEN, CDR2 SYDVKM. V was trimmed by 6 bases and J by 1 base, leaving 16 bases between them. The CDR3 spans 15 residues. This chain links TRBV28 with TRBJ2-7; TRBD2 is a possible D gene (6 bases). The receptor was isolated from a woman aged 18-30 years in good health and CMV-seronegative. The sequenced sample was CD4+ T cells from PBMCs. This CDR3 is CASSLGGATSYEQYF. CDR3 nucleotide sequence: TGTGCCAGCAGCCTTGGCGGGGCTACGTCCTACGAGCAGTACTTC. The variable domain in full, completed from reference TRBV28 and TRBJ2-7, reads DVKVTQSSRYLVKRTGEKVFLECVQDMDHENMFWYRQDPGLGLRLIYFSYDVKMKEKGDIPEGYSVSREKKERFSLILESASTNQTSMYLCASSLGGATSYEQYFGPGTRLTVT.